A single T cell receptor beta chain is shown here with its context. The sample belongs to a study of T cell changes during pregnancy in multiple sclerosis. Produced via immunoSEQ multiplex PCR; TCRdb's table is partial and in-frame only. The sample consists of 50,000 to 60,000 clones, 91% of them appearing once. This TCR derives from a female donor in good health, enrolled as a control in a pregnancy study. The sequencing used peripheral blood, collected after pregnancy.

The CDR3 region is CASSIGQRDEQFF. The CDR3 DNA sequence: TGTGCCAGTAGTATTGGGCAGAGGGATGAGCAGTTCTTC. The chain carries TRBV19 and TRBJ2-1; D may be TRBD2 (5 bases). Per the germline V gene, CDR1 is LNHDA and CDR2 is SQIVND (reference sequence). The CDR3 extends over 13 amino acids. Between the trimmed V and J ends, which lost 3 bases and 8 bases, there was a span of 11 bases.